This T cell receptor beta chain was obtained from a study of cytomegalovirus exposure and HLA in healthy donors. General observations from the study: A missense variant in DCLRE1C was later tied to TCR beta V- and J-gene trimming. Donors were assumed by presence/absence analyses to have roughly uniform sequencing depth.

This clone was seen once. The antigen is not known. Primers for the PCR totalled 60 Vbeta and 13 Jbeta. Using immunoSEQ multiplex PCR, the repertoire was profiled, and TCRdb retains in-frame clones only, with some absent. The sample includes more than 80,000 clones, less than 85% of them seen just once. CDR1 MNHNS and CDR2 SASEGT come from the germline V gene. The CDR3 runs to 15 residues. V lost 0 bases and J 2 bases, leaving 8 bases between the germline ends. Sequenced: PBMCs. The rearrangement links TRBV6-1 to TRBJ1-5; the D is unclear. This TCR came from a man aged 60-69 years in good health and CMV-seronegative. The CDR3 sequence is CASSEAKRGNQPQHF. CDR3 sequence (DNA): TGTGCCAGCAGTGAAGCGAAACGGGGCAATCAGCCCCAGCATTTT.